The entry below describes one T cell receptor beta chain. This clonotype was picked up a small number of times. The target of this receptor is not known. No base-level quality is on record; no much larger clone is a single base apart. The donors were 40 or so Caucasian individuals from Russia, aged roughly 6 to 100 years, who were systemically healthy. Each donor gave ten milliliters of peripheral blood, collected into EDTA-treated Vacutainer tubes. PBMCs were isolated by Ficoll-Paque density-gradient centrifugation, with at least 7 million obtained per sample. Trizol reagent was used to extract total RNA from PBMCs, with at least 6 micrograms per sample. For every donor, flow cytometry on a PBMC aliquot measured the percentage of naive CD45RAhigh/CD27high T cells. The library was built by means of 5' RACE. The instrument given in TCRdb is Illumina HiSeq 2500. The second PCR ran for about 6 to 12 cycles and used a J-beta primer mix along with a sample-barcoded 5' primer. A template-switch 5' adaptor carrying 12 random nucleotides introduced a unique molecular identifier onto each TCR beta cDNA molecule. Each sample yielded at least 2.5 million CDR3-containing paired-end reads. First-strand cDNA was synthesized from all RNA with the Mint cDNA synthesis kit, primed by a TRBC-specific oligonucleotide. All cDNA was treated with uracil-DNA glycosylase and then went through a first 18-cycle PCR with the universal primers M1SS and BC2_uni_R. In the authors' own workflow: For normalization, 1 million high-quality reads were randomly selected from each sample, with every read carrying a distinct molecular identifier. Instead of being binned into consensus sequences, reads with shared molecular identifiers were discarded. MiTCR, with a Q25 quality threshold and the strictest error-elimination algorithm, was used for CDR3 identification, clonotype clustering and error correction. A nonparametric unseen species model with Euler transformation was used to estimate a lower bound on total TCR beta diversity. TCRdb redid the processing of the public reads, applying fastp at Q25 and MiXCR, and retained in-frame beta chains. Rows matching on CDR3 protein sequence are summarized as one entry with the most common DNA and genes. Here the V and J calls rest on TCRdb's processing, not on the authors' analysis. Counted in this sample were about 1,800,000 distinct CDR3 sequences; roughly 27% of them appeared once. Over 7% of the sample belongs to the ten largest clones.

The CDR3 holds 15 amino acids from the cysteine to the phenylalanine. Only CDR3 DNA remains: 45 bases, in frame from the first base. The germline V gene (reference sequence) specifies DFQATT as CDR1 and SNEGSKA as CDR2. V is cut by 0 bases and J by 2 bases, and the space between the germline ends is 11 bases. This record belongs to a study of blood T cells in healthy people across ages (dated by TCRdb to 2015 to 2017). General notes on the study: Template switching captured roughly one uniquely barcoded TCR beta cDNA molecule per two T cells in model experiments. The donors were divided into four age groups: young (average around 16 years), middle-aged (approximately 42), aged (62) and long-lived (around 87). Age-related changes in TCR beta repertoire diversity were measured in the study by deep sequencing normalized with unique cDNA molecular identifiers. Two additional independent replicas of 1 million unique cDNA reads from the same blood draw were analyzed for two donors (one aged 18 to 30 and one aged 80 or older). To avoid experimental bias, donors of different ages were randomly spread across the sequencing lanes.

Overall results and qualifications from the work: Observed TCR beta diversity per million T cells fell roughly linearly with age, and a significant reduction was already apparent by age roughly 40. Conclusive comparison of naive and antigen-experienced compartments was prevented by the profiling of bulk unsorted PBMCs. Donor CMV infection status was unknown, potentially confounding age-related changes in expanded clonotypes. Compared with the aged group, the long-lived group had more naive CD4+ T cells, fewer expanded clones and increased TCR diversity, suggesting age selection. Estimates of total diversity based on one million sequenced T cells were considered lower bounds and underestimates. The percentage of naive T cells measured by flow cytometry correlated strongly with observed TCR beta diversity.

The TCR originated in a woman aged 25-40 years in good health. Here the chain combines TRBV20-1 and TRBJ2-1; confidence is insufficient to name the D gene. The sequenced sample consisted of blood. For the CDR3, the sequence is CSARDSLGTYNEQFF. At the DNA level, the sequence is TGCAGTGCTAGAGATTCTTTGGGGACCTACAATGAGCAGTTCTTC.